The rows below give T cell receptor beta chains drawn from one sample of a study of PD-L1 blockade in urothelial cancer. Method: immunoSEQ multiplex PCR; TCRdb's copy keeps in-frame clones and lacks some. This table holds approximately 55,000 clones, about 82% found once. This sample comprised PBMCs, obtained around atezolizumab (anti-PD-L1) treatment. The receptor source for this set is a man between 60 and 75 years old with urothelial cancer. CDR3s include the opening cysteine and the closing phenylalanine or tryptophan. Fields, in order: J gene, V gene, clone size, D gene, CDR3 DNA, CDR3 protein. A D gene is named only where the DNA matches it firmly. A clone size is listed for some rows: how often the clone was seen (once, few, many), or a class if it is expanded.

j_call: TRBJ1-5
v_call: TRBV18
clone_size: NA
d_call: NA
cdr3_nt: TGTGCCAGCTCAACCAGGGCCCCAAGGTCTAGCAATCAGCCCCAGCATTTT
cdr3_aa: CASSTRAPRSSNQPQHF

j_call: TRBJ1-6
v_call: TRBV27
clone_size: NA
d_call: NA
cdr3_nt: TGTGCCAGCAGTTTTTTTGGGCAGACCCCTTATAATTCACCCCTCCACTTT
cdr3_aa: CASSFFGQTPYNSPLHF

j_call: TRBJ1-5
v_call: TRBV5-6
clone_size: NA
d_call: NA
cdr3_nt: TGTGCCAGCAGCCACCGACAGGCGAATAGCAATCAGCCCCAGCATTTT
cdr3_aa: CASSHRQANSNQPQHF

j_call: TRBJ1-1
v_call: TRBV5-1
clone_size: NA
d_call: TRBD1
cdr3_nt: TGCGCCAGCAGCTTGGCAAGGACAGGGGGAAGTACTGAAGCTTTCTTT
cdr3_aa: CASSLARTGGSTEAFF

j_call: TRBJ1-1
v_call: TRBV7-9
clone_size: NA
d_call: TRBD1
cdr3_nt: TGTGCCAGCAGCTTAGAGACAGGGGGGGCGAACACTGAAGCTTTCTTT
cdr3_aa: CASSLETGGANTEAFF

j_call: TRBJ1-2
v_call: TRBV18
clone_size: NA
d_call: TRBD1
cdr3_nt: TGTGCCAGCTCACCGGACAGGGTCGGCTACACCTTC
cdr3_aa: CASSPDRVGYTF

j_call: TRBJ2-1
v_call: TRBV30
clone_size: NA
d_call: TRBD2
cdr3_nt: TGTGCCTGGAGTGATTTTGTACTAGCGGGGGGCCTTAGCTCCTACAATGAGCAGTTCTTC
cdr3_aa: CAWSDFVLAGGLSSYNEQFF

j_call: TRBJ1-5
v_call: TRBV19
clone_size: once
d_call: NA
cdr3_nt: TGTGCCAGTAGTATAGCGGCGGCGGGGTCGCGGCCCCAGCATTTT
cdr3_aa: CASSIAAAGSRPQHF

j_call: TRBJ1-2
v_call: TRBV5-4
clone_size: NA
d_call: NA
cdr3_nt: TGTGCCAGCAGCCCTGACCAGGCCTATGGCTACACCTTC
cdr3_aa: CASSPDQAYGYTF

j_call: TRBJ1-1
v_call: TRBV7-8
clone_size: NA
d_call: TRBD1
cdr3_nt: TGTGCCAGCAGCGCAGACAGGGGGCTGGATATGGGGACTTTCTTT
cdr3_aa: CASSADRGLDMGTFF

j_call: TRBJ1-1
v_call: TRBV5-1
clone_size: NA
d_call: NA
cdr3_nt: TGCGCCAGCAGCTTGGGCGGGATGAACACTGAAGCTTTCTTT
cdr3_aa: CASSLGGMNTEAFF

j_call: TRBJ1-5
v_call: TRBV18
clone_size: NA
d_call: TRBD1
cdr3_nt: TGTGCCAGCTCACGTACAGGGGCCGGGTGGCCCCAGCATTTT
cdr3_aa: CASSRTGAGWPQHF

j_call: TRBJ2-6
v_call: TRBV7-9
clone_size: NA
d_call: TRBD1
cdr3_nt: TGTGCCAGCAGCTTGACAGGGAAGGTTGCGGCTGGGGCCAACGTCCTGACTTTC
cdr3_aa: CASSLTGKVAAGANVLTF

j_call: TRBJ1-3
v_call: TRBV21-1
clone_size: NA
d_call: NA
cdr3_nt: TGTGCCAGCAGCACTAAAGGAGAAACCATATATTTT
cdr3_aa: CASSTKGETIYF

j_call: TRBJ2-7
v_call: TRBV15
clone_size: NA
d_call: NA
cdr3_nt: TGTGCCACCAGCAGAGACCCCGGGAGTTACGAGCAGTACTTC
cdr3_aa: CATSRDPGSYEQYF

j_call: TRBJ2-3
v_call: TRBV4-1
clone_size: NA
d_call: NA
cdr3_nt: TGCGCCAGCAGCCCGACTGCCTCCCCGAGGGATACGCAGTATTTT
cdr3_aa: CASSPTASPRDTQYF

j_call: TRBJ1-1
v_call: TRBV4-3
clone_size: NA
d_call: NA
cdr3_nt: TGCGCCAGCAGCCAGGGCCAGAACACTGAAGCTTTCTTT
cdr3_aa: CASSQGQNTEAFF

j_call: TRBJ1-4
v_call: TRBV18
clone_size: few
d_call: NA
cdr3_nt: TGTGCCAGCTCACCGTATATGAGTACTAATGAAAAACTGTTTTTT
cdr3_aa: CASSPYMSTNEKLFF

j_call: TRBJ2-3
v_call: TRBV19
clone_size: NA
d_call: NA
cdr3_nt: TGTGCCTCCCGGAGGGACAGCACAGATACGCAGTATTTT
cdr3_aa: CASRRDSTDTQYF

j_call: TRBJ2-5
v_call: TRBV10-1
clone_size: NA
d_call: TRBD1
cdr3_nt: TGCGCCAGCAGTGACACCGGGACAGGGAGGGAGACCCAGTACTTC
cdr3_aa: CASSDTGTGRETQYF

j_call: TRBJ2-5
v_call: TRBV5-1
clone_size: NA
d_call: NA
cdr3_nt: TGCGCCAGCAGCTTGGATGGGCGGGCTCAAGAGACCCAGTACTTC
cdr3_aa: CASSLDGRAQETQYF

j_call: TRBJ1-2
v_call: TRBV6-6
clone_size: once
d_call: TRBD1
cdr3_nt: TGTGCCAGCAGTGGGGACAGGGGGCTTTCCCTTGGCTACACCTTC
cdr3_aa: CASSGDRGLSLGYTF

j_call: TRBJ2-5
v_call: TRBV10-1
clone_size: NA
d_call: NA
cdr3_nt: TGCGCCAGCAGTCCCGAGGTCCCCTGGGAGACCCAGTACTTC
cdr3_aa: CASSPEVPWETQYF

j_call: TRBJ1-2
v_call: TRBV7-3
clone_size: NA
d_call: NA
cdr3_nt: TGTGCCAGCAGTCCCAGTGGGGGGGCGGATGGCTACACCTTC
cdr3_aa: CASSPSGGADGYTF

j_call: TRBJ1-2
v_call: TRBV6-1
clone_size: NA
d_call: NA
cdr3_nt: TGTGCCAGCCATACACAGCAAAACTATGGCTACACCTTC
cdr3_aa: CASHTQQNYGYTF

j_call: TRBJ1-4
v_call: TRBV5-1
clone_size: NA
d_call: NA
cdr3_nt: TGCGCCAGCAGCTTGACAGGTTATGCAACTAATGAAAAACTGTTTTTT
cdr3_aa: CASSLTGYATNEKLFF

j_call: TRBJ2-1
v_call: TRBV6-4
clone_size: NA
d_call: NA
cdr3_nt: TGTGCCAGCAGCGCCGAGGCCATCTCGCGGCAGTTCTTC
cdr3_aa: CASSAEAISRQFF

j_call: TRBJ2-3
v_call: TRBV6-5
clone_size: NA
d_call: TRBD2
cdr3_nt: TGTGCCAGCAGGCCGACTAGCGGGAGGCTTGTTACGCAGTATTTT
cdr3_aa: CASRPTSGRLVTQYF

j_call: TRBJ2-5
v_call: TRBV19
clone_size: NA
d_call: TRBD1
cdr3_nt: TGTGCCAGTAGTCCGGGACAGGTGGATCCCCGGTACTTC
cdr3_aa: CASSPGQVDPRYF

j_call: TRBJ2-3
v_call: TRBV5-1
clone_size: few
d_call: TRBD2
cdr3_nt: TGCGCCAGCAGCTTCAAAGCGGGGACAGATACGCAGTATTTT
cdr3_aa: CASSFKAGTDTQYF

j_call: TRBJ2-1
v_call: TRBV4-2
clone_size: NA
d_call: NA
cdr3_nt: TGTGCCAGCAGCCCCCGGACAGACAATGAGCAGTTCTTC
cdr3_aa: CASSPRTDNEQFF

j_call: TRBJ2-6
v_call: TRBV9
clone_size: NA
d_call: NA
cdr3_nt: TGTGCCAGCAGCGCGACAGTCCTCTCTGGGGCCAACGTCCTGACTTTC
cdr3_aa: CASSATVLSGANVLTF

j_call: TRBJ2-7
v_call: TRBV9
clone_size: NA
d_call: TRBD1
cdr3_nt: TGTGCCAGCAGCGTCTCTTCCGGGACAGTTACCTACGAGCAGTACTTC
cdr3_aa: CASSVSSGTVTYEQYF

j_call: TRBJ2-7
v_call: TRBV12-5
clone_size: NA
d_call: NA
cdr3_nt: TGTGCTAGTGGTATAGGGGTGCCCCACTTCTACGAGCAGTACTTC
cdr3_aa: CASGIGVPHFYEQYF

j_call: TRBJ2-1
v_call: TRBV5-1
clone_size: NA
d_call: NA
cdr3_nt: TGCGCCAGCAGCTTGGGACTACCCTCAGACAATGAGCAGTTCTTC
cdr3_aa: CASSLGLPSDNEQFF

j_call: TRBJ1-1
v_call: TRBV13
clone_size: NA
d_call: NA
cdr3_nt: TGTGCCAGCAGCTTAAAGGGGTTTACTGAAGCTTTCTTT
cdr3_aa: CASSLKGFTEAFF

j_call: TRBJ2-3
v_call: TRBV11-2
clone_size: NA
d_call: NA
cdr3_nt: TGTGCCAGCAGCTTAGATCGGCGGGCGGATACGCAGTATTTT
cdr3_aa: CASSLDRRADTQYF

j_call: TRBJ1-1
v_call: TRBV11-2
clone_size: NA
d_call: TRBD1
cdr3_nt: TGTGCCAGCAGCTTGACAGGGGGCGAGAACACTGAAGCTTTCTTT
cdr3_aa: CASSLTGGENTEAFF

j_call: TRBJ2-5
v_call: TRBV9
clone_size: NA
d_call: TRBD2
cdr3_nt: TGTGCCAGCAGCGTAGGGACTAGCGAGGGAGAGACCCAGTACTTC
cdr3_aa: CASSVGTSEGETQYF

j_call: TRBJ2-3
v_call: TRBV5-1
clone_size: NA
d_call: TRBD1
cdr3_nt: TGCGCCAGCAGCTTGGTAGCCGGGACAGCTGCGGATACGCAGTATTTT
cdr3_aa: CASSLVAGTAADTQYF

j_call: TRBJ2-7
v_call: TRBV7-6
clone_size: NA
d_call: NA
cdr3_nt: TGTGCCAGCAGCATGACGGAGACCTACGAGCAGTACTTC
cdr3_aa: CASSMTETYEQYF

j_call: TRBJ2-2
v_call: TRBV2
clone_size: few
d_call: NA
cdr3_nt: TGTGCCAGCAGACAGACTAAAACCGGGGAGCTGTTTTTT
cdr3_aa: CASRQTKTGELFF

j_call: TRBJ2-7
v_call: TRBV18
clone_size: NA
d_call: TRBD2
cdr3_nt: TGTGCCAGCTCAATCAGACTAGCGGGGCTCGAGCAGTACTTC
cdr3_aa: CASSIRLAGLEQYF

j_call: TRBJ2-7
v_call: TRBV30
clone_size: NA
d_call: NA
cdr3_nt: TGTGCCTGGAACGCCGGACTCACCCCCGGGGAGCAGTACTTC
cdr3_aa: CAWNAGLTPGEQYF

j_call: TRBJ2-4
v_call: TRBV28
clone_size: NA
d_call: TRBD1
cdr3_nt: TGTGCCAGCAGTCCTCCGCGGACAGGAGTAGCCAAAAACATTCAGTACTTC
cdr3_aa: CASSPPRTGVAKNIQYF

j_call: TRBJ1-2
v_call: TRBV20-1
clone_size: NA
d_call: NA
cdr3_nt: TGCAGTGCTAGTAACAGCTATGGCTACACCTTC
cdr3_aa: CSASNSYGYTF

j_call: TRBJ2-3
v_call: TRBV5-1
clone_size: NA
d_call: NA
cdr3_nt: TGCGCCAGCAAAGTTACCCTAGCGAGAAGCACAGATACGCAGTATTTT
cdr3_aa: CASKVTLARSTDTQYF

j_call: TRBJ2-7
v_call: TRBV27
clone_size: few
d_call: NA
cdr3_nt: TGTGCCAGCAGGGACTCGGCCCATTACGAGCAGTACTTC
cdr3_aa: CASRDSAHYEQYF